Listed below are T cell receptor beta chains from one sample, sequenced in a study of blood T cells in healthy people across ages. A single record per CDR3 protein comes from TCRdb applying MiXCR to the 5' RACE reads. The top ten hold less than 20% of the sample, which has 500,000 to 600,000 distinct CDR3 sequences, roughly 29% seen once. The sequencing input was blood. These receptors all come from a woman between 70 and 85 years old in good health. The CDR3 runs from the conserved cysteine through the conserved F or W. Fields, in order: J gene, V gene, clone size, D gene, CDR3 protein, CDR3 DNA. The D gene is left open where the match is weak. Clone sizes are given selectively: once, few, many, or a class where the clone is expanded.

J gene: TRBJ2-1; V gene: TRBV7-3; clone size: NA; D gene: TRBD1; CDR3 protein: CASSPEGAGFGNEQFF; CDR3 DNA: TGTGCCAGCAGTCCAGAGGGGGCTGGCTTTGGCAATGAGCAGTTCTTC
J gene: TRBJ2-3; V gene: TRBV7-8; clone size: few; D gene: TRBD2; CDR3 protein: CASRDYGGVSTDTQYF; CDR3 DNA: TGTGCCAGCAGGGATTACGGGGGGGTCAGCACAGATACGCAGTATTTT
J gene: TRBJ2-5; V gene: TRBV6-2/TRBV6-3; clone size: NA; D gene: NA; CDR3 protein: CASSYGPRETQYF; CDR3 DNA: TGTGCCAGCAGTTACGGTCCTCGGGAGACCCAGTACTTC
J gene: TRBJ1-5; V gene: TRBV7-2; clone size: NA; D gene: NA; CDR3 protein: CASSSDGGQPQHF; CDR3 DNA: TGTGCCAGCAGCTCCGACGGGGGTCAGCCCCAGCATTTT
J gene: TRBJ2-1; V gene: TRBV9; clone size: NA; D gene: TRBD2; CDR3 protein: CASSVVGTSGGLYNEQFF; CDR3 DNA: TGTGCCAGCAGCGTAGTCGGGACTAGCGGGGGGTTGTACAATGAGCAGTTCTTC
J gene: TRBJ1-6; V gene: TRBV7-2; clone size: NA; D gene: NA; CDR3 protein: CASSLDAGRDNSPLHF; CDR3 DNA: TGTGCCAGCAGCTTAGATGCGGGGAGAGATAATTCACCCCTCCACTTT
J gene: TRBJ2-6; V gene: TRBV7-2; clone size: few; D gene: TRBD2; CDR3 protein: CASSSSGGVSVLTF; CDR3 DNA: TGTGCCAGCAGCTCTAGCGGGGGGGTTTCCGTCCTGACTTTC
J gene: TRBJ1-3; V gene: TRBV15; clone size: NA; D gene: NA; CDR3 protein: CATSRAGTGNTIYF; CDR3 DNA: TGTGCCACCAGCAGAGCGGGAACCGGAAACACCATATATTTT
J gene: TRBJ2-2; V gene: TRBV7-2; clone size: few; D gene: NA; CDR3 protein: CASSFVGNGELFF; CDR3 DNA: TGTGCCAGCAGCTTTGTTGGAAACGGGGAGCTGTTTTTT
J gene: TRBJ1-1; V gene: TRBV7-9; clone size: NA; D gene: NA; CDR3 protein: CASSLATTEAFF; CDR3 DNA: TGTGCCAGCAGCCTAGCGACCACTGAAGCTTTCTTT
J gene: TRBJ1-2; V gene: TRBV24-1; clone size: NA; D gene: NA; CDR3 protein: CATSDGTGYTF; CDR3 DNA: TGTGCCACCAGTGACGGGACAGGCTACACCTTC
J gene: TRBJ2-4; V gene: TRBV20-1; clone size: NA; D gene: NA; CDR3 protein: CSAREVAKNIQYF; CDR3 DNA: TGCAGTGCTAGAGAGGTAGCCAAAAACATTCAGTACTTC
J gene: TRBJ1-2; V gene: TRBV5-1; clone size: NA; D gene: TRBD1; CDR3 protein: CASSSGTGSYSYGYTF; CDR3 DNA: TGCGCCAGCAGCTCCGGGACAGGGTCTTATAGCTATGGCTACACCTTC
J gene: TRBJ1-1; V gene: TRBV20-1; clone size: few; D gene: NA; CDR3 protein: CSAPPTSGTEAFF; CDR3 DNA: TGCAGTGCCCCACCCACGTCGGGCACTGAAGCTTTCTTT
J gene: TRBJ1-3; V gene: TRBV6-5; clone size: few; D gene: NA; CDR3 protein: CASSYDTSGNTIYF; CDR3 DNA: TGTGCCAGCAGTTACGACACCTCTGGAAACACCATATATTTT
J gene: TRBJ2-1; V gene: TRBV6-6; clone size: NA; D gene: NA; CDR3 protein: CVSSSGGGYNEQFF; CDR3 DNA: TGTGTCAGCAGTTCAGGTGGCGGATACAATGAGCAGTTCTTC
J gene: TRBJ2-5; V gene: TRBV20-1; clone size: few; D gene: NA; CDR3 protein: CSARVRGREETQYF; CDR3 DNA: TGCAGTGCTAGAGTTCGGGGGCGTGAAGAGACCCAGTACTTC
J gene: TRBJ2-5; V gene: TRBV19; clone size: few; D gene: NA; CDR3 protein: CASSIDRVGEQYF; CDR3 DNA: TGTGCCAGTAGTATAGATCGGGTAGGGGAGCAGTACTTC
J gene: TRBJ1-1; V gene: TRBV29-1; clone size: few; D gene: TRBD1; CDR3 protein: CSVDKGQGPTEAFF; CDR3 DNA: TGCAGCGTTGATAAGGGACAGGGGCCCACTGAAGCTTTCTTT
J gene: TRBJ2-1; V gene: TRBV6-5; clone size: few; D gene: TRBD2; CDR3 protein: CASSYVAGAGYEQFF; CDR3 DNA: TGTGCCAGCAGTTACGTAGCGGGGGCGGGCTATGAGCAGTTCTTC
J gene: TRBJ1-2; V gene: TRBV4-2; clone size: NA; D gene: NA; CDR3 protein: CASSPEGDVRNGYTF; CDR3 DNA: TGTGCCAGCAGCCCCGAAGGGGATGTACGTAATGGCTACACCTTC
J gene: TRBJ1-4; V gene: TRBV20-1; clone size: few; D gene: TRBD1; CDR3 protein: CSAYGTGNEKLFF; CDR3 DNA: TGCAGTGCTTACGGGACAGGGAATGAAAAACTGTTTTTT
J gene: TRBJ2-2; V gene: TRBV9; clone size: few; D gene: TRBD2; CDR3 protein: CASSVGGGVNTGELFF; CDR3 DNA: TGTGCCAGCAGCGTTGGCGGGGGGGTAAACACCGGGGAGCTGTTTTTT
J gene: TRBJ2-4; V gene: TRBV29-1; clone size: NA; D gene: NA; CDR3 protein: CSAVPVGNIQYF; CDR3 DNA: TGCAGCGCTGTCCCGGTAGGAAACATTCAGTACTTC
J gene: TRBJ1-5; V gene: TRBV20-1; clone size: NA; D gene: TRBD1; CDR3 protein: CSARGQTNQPQHF; CDR3 DNA: TGCAGTGCTAGGGGACAGACTAATCAGCCCCAGCATTTT
J gene: TRBJ2-5; V gene: TRBV4-2; clone size: few; D gene: NA; CDR3 protein: CASNQDLGHPQETQYF; CDR3 DNA: TGTGCCAGCAACCAAGACCTGGGACACCCCCAAGAGACCCAGTACTTC
J gene: TRBJ1-5; V gene: TRBV6-1; clone size: NA; D gene: NA; CDR3 protein: CASSEALGIDQPQHF; CDR3 DNA: TGTGCCAGCAGTGAAGCGCTAGGCATAGATCAGCCCCAGCATTTT
J gene: TRBJ2-3; V gene: TRBV20-1; clone size: NA; D gene: TRBD2; CDR3 protein: CSARPTSGGNTDTQYF; CDR3 DNA: TGCAGTGCTAGACCGACTAGCGGGGGAAACACAGATACGCAGTATTTT
J gene: TRBJ1-2; V gene: TRBV6-1; clone size: NA; D gene: NA; CDR3 protein: CASSVGGYGYTF; CDR3 DNA: TGTGCCAGCAGTGTAGGGGGCTATGGCTACACCTTC
J gene: TRBJ1-4; V gene: TRBV19; clone size: NA; D gene: NA; CDR3 protein: CASSPPTGGGGKLFF; CDR3 DNA: TGTGCCAGTAGTCCCCCCACGGGCGGGGGGGGAAAACTGTTTTTT
J gene: TRBJ2-5; V gene: TRBV29-1; clone size: NA; D gene: TRBD2; CDR3 protein: CSVDITGLARETQYF; CDR3 DNA: TGCAGCGTTGATATCACGGGACTAGCGCGGGAGACCCAGTACTTC
J gene: TRBJ2-5; V gene: TRBV20-1; clone size: many; D gene: NA; CDR3 protein: CSARVGVETQYF; CDR3 DNA: TGCAGTGCTAGAGTCGGTGTGGAGACCCAGTACTTC
J gene: TRBJ2-7; V gene: TRBV7-2; clone size: few; D gene: NA; CDR3 protein: CASSSRVDYEQYF; CDR3 DNA: TGTGCCAGCAGCTCTCGGGTCGACTACGAGCAGTACTTC
J gene: TRBJ1-2; V gene: TRBV3-1; clone size: NA; D gene: NA; CDR3 protein: CASSQEGTGAGRGYTF; CDR3 DNA: TGTGCCAGCAGCCAAGAAGGTACAGGCGCTGGCCGTGGCTACACCTTC
J gene: TRBJ1-6; V gene: TRBV6-6; clone size: NA; D gene: NA; CDR3 protein: CASSFRRENSPLHF; CDR3 DNA: TGTGCCAGCAGTTTCCGACGGGAGAATTCACCCCTCCACTTT
J gene: TRBJ2-3; V gene: TRBV7-6; clone size: NA; D gene: TRBD2; CDR3 protein: CASSPPASGGGDTQYF; CDR3 DNA: TGTGCCAGCAGCCCGCCCGCTAGCGGGGGGGGGGATACGCAGTATTTT
J gene: TRBJ2-5; V gene: TRBV7-8; clone size: NA; D gene: NA; CDR3 protein: CASSSRRNYEQCF; CDR3 DNA: TGTGCCAGCAGCTCACGAAGGAACTACGAGCAGTGCTTC
J gene: TRBJ2-1; V gene: TRBV7-2; clone size: NA; D gene: TRBD2; CDR3 protein: CASSLAASGGHNEQFF; CDR3 DNA: TGTGCCAGCAGCTTAGCGGCTAGCGGGGGGCACAATGAGCAGTTCTTC
J gene: TRBJ1-3; V gene: TRBV7-2; clone size: few; D gene: NA; CDR3 protein: CASSLRQATSGNTIYF; CDR3 DNA: TGTGCCAGCAGCTTGCGACAGGCGACATCTGGAAACACCATATATTTT
J gene: TRBJ1-5; V gene: TRBV6-2/TRBV6-3; clone size: NA; D gene: NA; CDR3 protein: CASSYSTGRLEYSNQPQHF; CDR3 DNA: TGTGCCAGCAGTTATAGTACAGGGCGCCTAGAATATAGCAATCAGCCCCAGCATTTT
J gene: TRBJ2-4; V gene: TRBV5-5; clone size: many; D gene: TRBD1; CDR3 protein: CASSSGQGASIQYF; CDR3 DNA: TGTGCCAGCAGCTCGGGACAGGGAGCGAGCATTCAGTACTTC
J gene: TRBJ2-5; V gene: TRBV10-3; clone size: NA; D gene: TRBD2; CDR3 protein: CASAGSGGARQETQYF; CDR3 DNA: TGTGCCAGCGCCGGCTCGGGGGGAGCGCGTCAAGAGACCCAGTACTTC
J gene: TRBJ2-3; V gene: TRBV29-1; clone size: many; D gene: TRBD2; CDR3 protein: CSASGGSGSSTDTQYF; CDR3 DNA: TGCAGCGCAAGCGGGGGATCAGGTTCTAGCACAGATACGCAGTATTTT
J gene: TRBJ2-2; V gene: TRBV5-1; clone size: few; D gene: NA; CDR3 protein: CASSLVPEVGGELFF; CDR3 DNA: TGCGCCAGCAGCTTGGTCCCGGAGGTTGGAGGGGAGCTGTTTTTT
J gene: TRBJ2-7; V gene: TRBV6-1; clone size: NA; D gene: NA; CDR3 protein: CASTGQVFYEQYF; CDR3 DNA: TGTGCCAGCACGGGGCAGGTCTTCTACGAGCAGTACTTC